Below, one TCR beta chain is given with its context. The antigen remains unidentified. This sample is drawn from a study of identical twins. Study outcomes and limitations: For monozygotic twins, models underestimated out-of-frame TCR alpha sharing.

CDR3 size: 14 residues. CDR1 and CDR2 (germline): SGHVS, FNYEAQ. With V trimmed by 5 bases and J by 7 bases, 6 bases remained unmatched. A template switching step contributed a universal primer site, while unique molecular identifiers were present in the cDNA. One entry per CDR3 protein, called by TCRdb with MiXCR from the 5' RACE reads. The sample shows around 960,000 distinct CDR3 sequences, approximately 13% of them seen only once. These data also featured in a second study, about yellow fever vaccine responses in identical twins. That study reports: As reported, the vaccine T cell response of twins seemed partly convergent and partly personalized.

The clonotype originates from a woman aged 18-29 years in good health. The chain combines TRBV7-6 with TRBJ2-2; 8 bases map to TRBD1. Input material: PBMCs. The CDR3 region is CASSQTGAGGELFF. Written as DNA, the CDR3 is TGTGCCAGCAGCCAGACAGGGGCAGGCGGGGAGCTGTTTTTT.